This TCR beta chain emerged from a study of cytomegalovirus exposure and HLA in healthy donors (dated by TCRdb to 2016 to 2017). The study in broad terms: An earlier analysis of 550 to 700 of the donors reported 276 Gb of sequence data and 117 million unique TCR beta sequences from roughly 180 million T cells. Approximately 310 gigabases of sequencing data and approximately 85 million unique TCR sequences were included in an early release covering 550 to 650 HLA-typed donors. A separate validation cohort of 90 to 150 different subjects was used in addition to the roughly 670-subject first cohort. All discovery cohort repertoires had been generated using a single sequencing platform. Among 398 genotyped donors of the cohort, an average of around 220,000 unique TCR beta nucleotide sequences was sequenced per donor, of which about 19% were non-productive. To study patterns of TCR occurrence, a later analysis re-analyzed previously published TCR beta repertoires from 666 donors and added high-resolution HLA genotyping. The T cell repertoires of 666 subjects were profiled by immunosequencing and related to cytomegalovirus serostatus. In a later genetic analysis, genome-wide SNP genotypes for about 55% of the 666 donors were used, and that subset was treated as a discovery cohort. Donor age, sex, ethnicity and CMV serostatus were compiled together with the repertoire data. Of the 300 to 500 genotyped donors, over 80% were placed in the genetic ancestry cluster associated with self-reported Caucasian donors. The later analysis used no new phenotypic data to find candidate immune exposures, relying instead on TCR beta sequences and their occurrence across donors. The study combined high-throughput TCR immunosequencing, statistical association of individual TCRs with disease status, and machine learning to predict cytomegalovirus infection status. To decide whether each TCR beta V gene segment behaved as functional or pseudogenic, an earlier analysis of approximately 590 of the donors relied on high-throughput TCR beta sequencing. Four to six DR-DQ haplotypes were handled as single units for association and clustering, since linkage in the cohort was strong. Typing coverage differed by locus: A, B, C, DRB1 and DQB1 were typed in roughly 620-640 donors, DQA1 in about 500, DPA1 in roughly 590, and DPB1 in around 440. The aim of the study was to test whether cataloging public T cell receptors could identify signatures of past pathogen exposure. Both class I and class II loci were covered by HLA typing, at four-digit resolution.

Between the V and J ends, shortened by 4 bases and 6 bases respectively, the junction contains 11 bases. Measured from the cysteine to the phenylalanine, the CDR3 is 14 residues long. The DNA shown is the 42-base CDR3, in frame from base 1. The germline V gene supplies CDR1 SGDLS and CDR2 YYNGEE. As concerns this clone: Its antigen remains unidentified. No base-level quality is on record; no much larger clone is a single base apart.

Study-wide conclusions, independent of this receptor: A later analysis associated 16,951 TCR beta sequences with specific HLA alleles at a false discovery rate of 0.05. A later analysis reported that several top co-occurrence clusters appeared linked to parvovirus B19, influenza, CMV and Epstein-Barr virus. The only immune exposure information available for the cohort was CMV serostatus. The study gave a list of around 170 TCR beta chains associated with cytomegalovirus. While some public TCRs were present in many individuals, most TCR sequences turned up only very rarely across donors. In a later genetic analysis, fewer N-insertions in productive TCRs were reported among donors in an Asian-associated ancestry cluster than the 666-donor mean. A later analysis found that HLA-associated TCR beta chains were more clonally expanded and had lower generation probabilities than equally common non-associated chains. This cohort had only TCR beta chains sequenced, and the lack of alpha or paired-chain data limited which features could be detected. Sequencing depth was assumed to be roughly uniform across donors in the presence/absence analyses, though that assumption may not hold. A later analysis found that TCR association rates varied across HLA loci, with DRB1 alleles showing the most associated TCRs and HLA-C alleles the fewest. A further reported finding was that TCR beta sequences accurately predicted the HLA-A and HLA-B alleles for most subjects in the first cohort. In vitro tests confirmed that a few of the cytomegalovirus-associated TCR beta chains recognize cytomegalovirus antigens. An association between a missense DCLRE1C variant and V-gene and J-gene trimming of TCR beta chains was found in a later genetic analysis and replicated in an independent cohort. In a later analysis, most CMV-associated TCR beta chains were found to appear HLA-restricted, with HLA associations seemingly driven largely by CMV exposure. Because the 87-base-pair reads could not distinguish some IMGT-functional V segments, including TRBV6-2 and TRBV6-3, those segments were excluded. In both the original and validation cohorts, the classifier was reported to diagnose cytomegalovirus status with high specificity and sensitivity. Because counts were too low, about 17 rarely observed V segments, including chromosome 9 orphons, were excluded from the earlier analysis of some 590 of the donors. The sequencing pipeline was judged likely to have produced a cluster of highly shared sequence variants as a technical artifact. Correlated functional status among segregating V segments might be attributable to linkage disequilibrium, but an unknown experimental factor could not be ruled out. Broadly in line with IMGT annotations, most TCR beta V segments showed up in productive rearrangements about 87% or about 30% of the time in an earlier analysis of some 590 of the donors. Because HLA typing was unavailable for some donors at each locus, only the typed subset was used in association tests. It was suggested by the authors that the approach could potentially be generalized to other disease states and immunological phenotypes. Assigning TCR associations to individual alleles was difficult when HLA alleles, especially DR and DQ, strongly co-occurred.

Library creation used the immunoSEQ multiplex PCR assay. For the multiplex PCR, a mixture combining 60 forward primers for TCR Vbeta segments and 13 reverse primers for TCR Jbeta segments was used. Amplification of the CDR3 region of rearranged TCR beta genes was performed with a multiplex PCR assay on genomic DNA. The Illumina HiSeq System was used to sequence the amplified TCR beta libraries as 87-base-pair reads. The original methods were these. In a later analysis, tens of millions of unique TCR beta chains were counted across the 500 to 850 repertoires, and roughly 11 million of these chains were shared by at least two donors. Raw reads were error-corrected and collapsed into unique sequences with a nearest-neighbor algorithm that merged closely related sequences to remove PCR and sequencing errors. To assign V, D and J gene segments, CDR3 sequences were aligned to IMGT reference sequences. For a sequence to be retained, a match of at least six nucleotides to both a V gene segment and a J gene segment was required. A rearrangement counted as productive if the CDR3 had no stop codons and remained in frame with V and J, and every other rearrangement counted as non-productive. CDR3 was defined according to IMGT convention as the region running from the second conserved V-encoded cysteine to the conserved J-encoded phenylalanine. The earlier analysis of 550 to 650 of the donors excluded any sequence lacking an unambiguous match to a single V gene segment. An earlier analysis of 587 of the donors called V segments functional above 56.7% productive rearrangements and segregating when the between-donor standard deviation exceeded 5%. To diagnose cytomegalovirus status from the catalog of TCR beta chain sequences, a statistical classification framework was built. V and J gene assignment, in a later analysis, came from comparing TCR nucleotide sequences with IMGT/GENE-DB human TR gene sequences. In a later analysis, CDR3 sequences and most-parsimonious VDJ recombination scenarios were assigned using the TCRdist pipeline. In a later analysis, each TCR beta chain was defined by its CDR3 amino acid sequence together with its V-gene family, and reads lacking a unique V-gene family were excluded. A later analysis removed 592 highly shared, low-generation-probability nucleotide sequences to deal with suspected cross-contamination and a sequencing artifact. In a later analysis, a clonal expansion index was calculated for each public chain from normalized within-repertoire ranks of inferred template counts. In a later analysis, generation probabilities were computed using a VDJ recombination model fitted to out-of-frame rearrangements, and the results were checked against IGoR. In a later analysis, TCR-TCR, TCR-HLA and TCR-CMV co-occurrence was scored with hypergeometric tests, and a repertoire-size bias correction was applied to TCR pairs. A later analysis estimated false discovery rates by permuting HLA or CMV assignments 20 times. A later analysis grouped co-occurring TCRs with DBSCAN, adding TCRdist sequence similarity when clustering within HLA-allele-positive subsets. Co-occurrence clustering excluded repertoires with fewer than 30,000 or more than 120,000 public chains, plus five with anomalous nucleotide sharing. Held by TCRdb, this immuneACCESS table contains in-frame sequences only and omits some clones. Under half of the omission traces to an unresolved V gene where checked; the cause of the rest is unknown. V, J and clone size derive from that table, while D and trimming were established from the DNA sequence. The sample table records approximately 200,000 clones; around 67% of these occur just once. Jointly, the top ten make up 3% to 3.5% of the sample.

The cohort was made up of roughly 670 healthy bone marrow donors. Cohort members were all nominally healthy when sampled, although unrecorded immune exposures were likely present. The donor tested CMV seropositive and was one of the 289 seropositive cohort members. A peripheral blood sample was collected from each donor, and TCR beta sequencing was performed on peripheral blood mononuclear cells. Genomic DNA was extracted from the blood cell samples with the Qiagen DNeasy Blood Extraction Kit. The clonotype originates from a woman aged 30 to 39 in good health and CMV-seropositive. Material for sequencing was PBMCs. The V and J genes are TRBV9 and TRBJ1-6; there is no confident call for the D gene. The sequenced DNA is TGTGCCAGCAGCCCAAGCCTAGGTAATTCACCCCTCCACTTT. This codes for CASSPSLGNSPLHF.